This T cell receptor (beta chain) is drawn from a study of CD8 T cells in ankylosing spondylitis. Whole-study results and caveats: Apparently characteristic of ankylosing spondylitis blood was a TCR beta motif (roughly 8 highly homologous variants).

This CDR3 region has 14 residues. With 5 bases removed from V and 1 base from J, the gap between germline ends came to 11 bases. Notes on this clonotype: Its target is unknown.

Preparation of TCR beta libraries was done by quantitative 5'-RACE with molecular barcodes. From the 5' RACE reads, TCRdb called clonotypes with MiXCR, one entry per CDR3 protein. Among roughly 440,000 distinct CDR3 sequences listed, 17% were seen once. The sequence derives from a male donor with ankylosing spondylitis. Sequenced input: blood, either unsorted or a sorted T cell fraction (not recorded which). The chain joins TRBV12-3 or TRBV12-4 to TRBJ1-1, with D maybe TRBD1 (5 bases). The CDR3 sequence is CASSITGTNTEAFF. Here the CDR3 DNA reads TGTGCCAGCAGTATTACAGGAACGAACACTGAAGCTTTCTTT.